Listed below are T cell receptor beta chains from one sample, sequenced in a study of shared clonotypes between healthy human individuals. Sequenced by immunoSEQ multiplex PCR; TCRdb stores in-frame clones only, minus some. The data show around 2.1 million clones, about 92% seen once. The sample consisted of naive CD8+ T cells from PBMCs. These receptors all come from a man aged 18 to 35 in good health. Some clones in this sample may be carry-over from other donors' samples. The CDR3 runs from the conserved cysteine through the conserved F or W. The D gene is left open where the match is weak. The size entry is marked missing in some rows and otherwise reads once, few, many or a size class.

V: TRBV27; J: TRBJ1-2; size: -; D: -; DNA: TGTGCCAGCAGTTTAACGGGCTTTGGCTACACCTTC; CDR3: CASSLTGFGYTF
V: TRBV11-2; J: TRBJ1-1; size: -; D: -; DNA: TGTGCCAGCAGCTTTGGACAGAACACTGAAGCTTTCTTT; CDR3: CASSFGQNTEAFF
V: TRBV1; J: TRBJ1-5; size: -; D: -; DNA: TGCACCGGACAAGAGACAGAAAGGATTGATCAGCCCCAGCATTTT; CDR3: CTGQETERIDQPQHF
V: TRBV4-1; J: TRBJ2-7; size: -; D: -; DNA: TGCGCCAGCAGCCACCTGGCGGGCCCGGCCTACGAGCAGTACTTC; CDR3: CASSHLAGPAYEQYF
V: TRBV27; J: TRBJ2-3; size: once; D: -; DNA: TGTGCCAGCAGTTATAGACCAGTTGTAGTTGACACAGATACGCAGTATTTT; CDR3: CASSYRPVVVDTDTQYF
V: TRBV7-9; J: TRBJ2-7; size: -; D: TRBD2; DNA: TGTGCCAGCAGCTTGTTTGGGACTAGCGGGAGGACCAGCTACGAGCAGTACTTC; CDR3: CASSLFGTSGRTSYEQYF
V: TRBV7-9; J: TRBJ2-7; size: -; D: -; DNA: TGTGCCAGCAGCTCTCCTTTGAGGGGCTTGGGGGGAGTGGCCGAGCAGTACTTC; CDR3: CASSSPLRGLGGVAEQYF
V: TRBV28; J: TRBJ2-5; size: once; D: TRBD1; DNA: TGTGCCAGCAGTCCACCGGGACAGGGGCAATGGGAGACCCAGTACTTC; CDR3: CASSPPGQGQWETQYF
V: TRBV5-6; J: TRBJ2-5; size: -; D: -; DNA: TGTGCCAGCAGCTTGGGTCCGATTCGGCGGTGGGAAGAGACCCAGTACTTC; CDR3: CASSLGPIRRWEETQYF
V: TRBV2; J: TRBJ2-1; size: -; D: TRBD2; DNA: TGTGCCAGCAGTGAACTGCTAGCGGGGTCCTACAATGAGCAGTTCTTC; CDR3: CASSELLAGSYNEQFF
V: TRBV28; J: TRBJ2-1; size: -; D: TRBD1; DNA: TGTGCCAGCAGTTTGGACCTACGGGACAGGGATGAGAATGAGCAGTTCTTC; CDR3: CASSLDLRDRDENEQFF
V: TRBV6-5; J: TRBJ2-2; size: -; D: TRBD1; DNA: TGTGCCAGCAGCCCAGGGGGCACCGGGGAGCTGTTTTTT; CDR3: CASSPGGTGELFF
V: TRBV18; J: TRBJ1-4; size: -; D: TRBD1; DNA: TGTGCCAGCTCACAGTCCCGGGACAGGGATCTGTACGAAAAACTGTTTTTT; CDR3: CASSQSRDRDLYEKLFF
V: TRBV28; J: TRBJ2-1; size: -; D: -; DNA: TGTGCCAGCAGTTCACCCTTGCATGCCGGGTACAATGAGCAGTTCTTC; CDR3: CASSSPLHAGYNEQFF
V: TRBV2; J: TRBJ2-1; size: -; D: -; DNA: TGTGCCAGCTTCCACCCCACAGGGGAGGATGAGCAGTTCTTC; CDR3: CASFHPTGEDEQFF
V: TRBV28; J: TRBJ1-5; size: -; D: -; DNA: TGTGCCAGGGGTAAGACACTACCGGATCTGCCCCAGCATTTT; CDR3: CARGKTLPDLPQHF
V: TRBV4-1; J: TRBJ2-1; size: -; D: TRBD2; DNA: TGCGCCAGCAGCCAGGCAGCGGCTAGCGGGAGGCTTATATATGAGCAGTTCTTC; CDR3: CASSQAAASGRLIYEQFF
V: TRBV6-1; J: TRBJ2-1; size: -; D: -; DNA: TGTGCCAGCAAAATGTACAATGAGCAGTTCTTC; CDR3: CASKMYNEQFF
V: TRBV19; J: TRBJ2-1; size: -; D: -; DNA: TGTGCCAGTAGGCCCCGGGAGCGATCCTACAATGAGCAGTTCTTC; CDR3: CASRPRERSYNEQFF
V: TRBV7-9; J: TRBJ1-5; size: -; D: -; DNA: TGTGCCAGCAGCCCCTCCGGGGGCAATCAGCCCCAGCATTTT; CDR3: CASSPSGGNQPQHF
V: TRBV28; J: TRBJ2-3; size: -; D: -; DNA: TGTGCCAGCAGCACAACCCTTTTGGAGCCGGGGTTCACAGATACGCAGTATTTT; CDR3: CASSTTLLEPGFTDTQYF
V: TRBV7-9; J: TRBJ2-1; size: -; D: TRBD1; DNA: TGTGCCAGCAGCCAGACAGGGCGTGAGCAGTTCTTC; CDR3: CASSQTGREQFF
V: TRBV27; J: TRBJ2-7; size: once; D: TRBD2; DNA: TGTGCCAGCAGTTTAGGGACTAGCGGTTGGAACGAGCAGTACTTC; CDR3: CASSLGTSGWNEQYF
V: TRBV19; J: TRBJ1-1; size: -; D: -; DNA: TGTGCCAGTAGTATAAGCGGAACCCAAGCTTTCTTT; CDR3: CASSISGTQAFF
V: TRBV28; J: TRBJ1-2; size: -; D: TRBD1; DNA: TGTGCCAGCAGTTTATGGAGGGACAGGGCGAACTATGGCTACACCTTC; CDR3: CASSLWRDRANYGYTF
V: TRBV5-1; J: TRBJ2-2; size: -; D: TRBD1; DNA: TGCGCCAGCAGCCACTTAGTCGGCAGGGGGCTGGGCGGGGAGCTGTTTTTT; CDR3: CASSHLVGRGLGGELFF
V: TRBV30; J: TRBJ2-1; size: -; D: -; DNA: TGTGCCTGGAGTGTAGGACAGCTATACAATGAGCAGTTCTTC; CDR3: CAWSVGQLYNEQFF
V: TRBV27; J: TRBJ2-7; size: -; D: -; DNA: TGTGCCAGCAGTTTATCCCGGGGTGTTGTGACCTACGAGCAGTACTTC; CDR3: CASSLSRGVVTYEQYF
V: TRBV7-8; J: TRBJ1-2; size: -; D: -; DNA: TGTGCCAGCAGCTTAAACAGAAATCTTCTCTATGGCTACACCTTC; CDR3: CASSLNRNLLYGYTF
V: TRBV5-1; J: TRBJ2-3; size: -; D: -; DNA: TGCGCCAGCAGGTGGGGATCACCTAGCACAGATACGCAGTATTTT; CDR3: CASRWGSPSTDTQYF
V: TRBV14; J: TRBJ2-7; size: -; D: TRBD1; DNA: TGTGCCAGCAGCCAAGAGTGGGGGACAGCCCTCTACGAGCAGTACTTC; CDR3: CASSQEWGTALYEQYF